This is a list of T cell receptor beta chains from one sample in a study of early T cells in non-severe SARS-CoV-2 infection. TCRdb re-analysed the 5' RACE reads in MiXCR, keeping a single row per CDR3 protein. Of roughly 25,000 distinct CDR3 sequences in the sample, 4.3% were seen once. Material: whole blood. Every receptor here comes from an adult who was a healthcare worker with PCR-confirmed SARS-CoV-2 infection or an uninfected control (not recorded which). Both conserved end residues are part of each CDR3. D genes are given only for firm matches. Clone size is not always given. Where it is, it says once, few, many or a class for expanded clones.

d_call	v_call	j_call	clone_size	cdr3_aa	cdr3_nt
.	TRBV7-9	TRBJ2-1	.	CASSLTESSYNEQFF	TGTGCCAGCAGCTTAACAGAGAGCTCCTACAATGAGCAGTTCTTC
TRBD2	TRBV28	TRBJ2-5	few	CASRSAGTSGRGETQYF	TGTGCCAGCAGGTCCGCCGGGACTAGCGGGAGAGGGGAGACCCAGTACTTC
.	TRBV29-1	TRBJ2-1	many	CSVEDPRAVNEQFF	TGCAGCGTTGAAGATCCCAGGGCGGTCAATGAGCAGTTCTTC
.	TRBV20-1	TRBJ2-3	many	CSARDGDSTDTQYF	TGCAGTGCTAGAGATGGGGATAGCACAGATACGCAGTATTTT
.	TRBV20-1	TRBJ2-5	few	CSARDQEGAETQYF	TGCAGTGCTAGAGACCAGGAAGGGGCAGAGACCCAGTACTTC
.	TRBV12-3/TRBV12-4	TRBJ1-5	many	CASTEQVTQPQHF	TGTGCCAGCACGGAACAGGTAACCCAGCCCCAGCATTTT
.	TRBV6-1	TRBJ2-3	many	CASKEGPSTDTQYF	TGTGCCAGCAAAGAGGGCCCCAGCACAGATACGCAGTATTTT
TRBD2	TRBV5-5	TRBJ2-3	many	CASSRGLLGPDTQYF	TGTGCCAGCAGCAGGGGACTACTTGGACCAGATACGCAGTATTTT
.	TRBV11-2	TRBJ2-6	many	CASSLPILSGANVLTF	TGTGCCAGCAGCTTACCTATTCTTTCTGGGGCCAACGTCCTGACTTTC
.	TRBV6-5	TRBJ1-2	many	CASSYGPDYGYTF	TGTGCCAGCAGTTACGGTCCTGACTATGGCTACACCTTC
TRBD2	TRBV20-1	TRBJ2-1	few	CSARDPGLAGDEQFF	TGCAGTGCTAGAGATCCGGGACTAGCGGGTGATGAGCAGTTCTTC
TRBD2	TRBV24-1	TRBJ2-1	.	CATSDLGGAGSDEQFF	TGTGCCACCAGTGACCTCGGGGGGGCCGGCTCGGATGAGCAGTTCTTC
.	TRBV28	TRBJ2-7	.	CASSSIQLYEQYF	TGTGCCAGCAGTTCAATACAGCTCTACGAGCAGTACTTC
.	TRBV11-2	TRBJ1-1	.	CASSLVGWSTEAFF	TGTGCCAGCAGCTTAGTAGGGTGGAGCACTGAAGCTTTCTTT
TRBD1	TRBV3-1	TRBJ2-7	few	CASSPNRGSYEQYF	TGTGCCAGCAGCCCAAACAGGGGGTCCTACGAGCAGTACTTC
TRBD1	TRBV20-1	TRBJ2-2	many	CSAREDRDTGELFF	TGCAGTGCTAGAGAGGACAGGGACACCGGGGAGCTGTTTTTT
.	TRBV19	TRBJ2-7	many	CASSKGFSYEQYF	TGTGCCAGTAGTAAAGGTTTCTCCTACGAGCAGTACTTC
.	TRBV4-2	TRBJ2-3	many	CARPGVTAVTDTQYF	TGTGCCCGGCCCGGGGTTACGGCAGTAACAGATACGCAGTATTTT
TRBD1	TRBV6-1	TRBJ1-1	.	CASREQGRPFTEAFF	TGTGCCAGCAGGGAACAGGGGCGTCCCTTCACTGAAGCTTTCTTT
.	TRBV11-3	TRBJ2-3	few	CASSLGVTADTDTQYF	TGTGCCAGCAGCTTAGGAGTTACCGCCGACACAGATACGCAGTATTTT
.	TRBV12-3/TRBV12-4	TRBJ2-7	many	CASSFSGPTYEQYF	TGTGCCAGCAGTTTTTCGGGGCCGACCTACGAGCAGTACTTC
.	TRBV28	TRBJ1-6	.	CASSTPGQNSPLHF	TGTGCCAGCAGCACACCAGGACAGAATTCACCCCTCCACTTC
.	TRBV20-1	TRBJ1-2	once	CSARSGADCGYTF	TGCAGTGCCCGAAGCGGTGCTGACTGTGGCTACACCTTC
.	TRBV6-6	TRBJ1-2	many	CASRMAETYGYTF	TGTGCCAGCCGGATGGCGGAGACGTATGGCTACACCTTC
.	TRBV7-2	TRBJ2-7	.	CASSLDSTKPYEQYF	TGTGCCAGCAGCTTGGACAGTACCAAACCCTACGAGCAGTACTTC
TRBD2	TRBV12-3/TRBV12-4	TRBJ2-7	many	CASGTSGPYEQYF	TGTGCCAGCGGGACTAGCGGACCCTACGAGCAGTACTTC
TRBD1	TRBV5-4	TRBJ2-5	many	CASKGTEGRETQYF	TGTGCCAGCAAAGGGACAGAAGGGAGAGAGACCCAGTACTTC
.	TRBV6-5	TRBJ2-4	many	CASSSPLAKNIQYF	TGTGCCAGCAGCTCCCCATTAGCCAAAAACATTCAGTACTTC
.	TRBV7-9	TRBJ1-2	many	CASSLRRGAEGRGYTF	TGTGCCAGCAGCTTACGACGGGGGGCCGAAGGAAGGGGCTACACCTTC
TRBD2	TRBV11-2	TRBJ2-5	many	CASSWEGAQETQYF	TGTGCCAGCAGTTGGGAGGGAGCCCAAGAGACCCAGTACTTC
.	TRBV7-2	TRBJ2-3	.	CASTLAGPTDTQYF	TGTGCCAGCACTCTGGCAGGGCCCACAGATACGCAGTATTTT
.	TRBV19	TRBJ1-2	many	CASSPLTGYGYTF	TGTGCCAGTAGCCCCCTCACAGGGTATGGCTACACCTTC
.	TRBV5-1	TRBJ2-5	many	CASSLQGSETQYF	TGCGCCAGCAGCTTGCAGGGGTCAGAAACCCAGTACTTC
TRBD1	TRBV6-5	TRBJ1-2	many	CASSGTGGYGYTF	TGTGCCAGCAGTGGAACAGGGGGATATGGCTACACCTTC
TRBD2	TRBV5-1	TRBJ2-1	many	CASSSTSGGSSYNEQFF	TGCGCCAGCAGCTCGACTAGCGGGGGGAGCTCCTACAATGAGCAGTTCTTC
TRBD2	TRBV2	TRBJ2-3	many	CASGSHTSGGGTDTQYF	TGTGCCAGCGGCTCTCATACCAGCGGGGGGGGCACAGATACGCAGTATTTT
.	TRBV6-6	TRBJ2-2	many	CASSLEAGELFF	TGTGCCAGCAGTTTAGAAGCCGGGGAGCTGTTTTTT
TRBD1	TRBV28	TRBJ1-6	many	CASRPRDRGHSPLHF	TGTGCCAGCAGGCCGAGGGACAGGGGGCATTCACCCCTCCACTTT
TRBD2	TRBV4-3	TRBJ2-5	many	CASSQGGAGGYQETQYF	TGCGCCAGCAGCCAAGGCGGGGCGGGAGGGTACCAAGAGACCCAGTACTTC
.	TRBV30	TRBJ2-5	few	CAWSVIRQETQYF	TGTGCCTGGAGTGTCATCAGACAAGAGACCCAGTACTTC
TRBD1	TRBV7-6	TRBJ1-3	few	CASSRTGGKGRENTIYF	TGTGCCAGCAGCCGTACAGGGGGCAAAGGGCGTGAAAACACCATATATTTT
.	TRBV11-2	TRBJ2-7	.	CASSLFPLVRSYEQYF	TGTGCCAGCAGCTTATTCCCTCTGGTGCGGTCCTACGAGCAGTACTTC
TRBD1	TRBV5-6	TRBJ2-2	many	CASSADPGTGGGELFF	TGTGCCAGCAGCGCAGACCCCGGGACAGGGGGCGGGGAGCTGTTTTTT
.	TRBV3-1	TRBJ1-1	many	CASSQFTEAFF	TGTGCCAGCAGCCAATTCACTGAAGCTTTCTTT
.	TRBV7-3	TRBJ2-7	few	CASSLTLESEQYF	TGTGCCAGCAGCTTAACCCTCGAATCGGAGCAGTACTTC
.	TRBV5-1	TRBJ1-4	many	CASRGSTNEKLFF	TGCGCCAGCAGGGGTTCAACTAATGAAAAACTGTTTTTT
.	TRBV19	TRBJ1-4	many	CASRSIFDANEKLFF	TGTGCCAGTCGCTCAATTTTTGATGCTAATGAAAAACTGTTTTTT
.	TRBV5-1	TRBJ2-7	many	CASSYNSAVGLAYEQYF	TGCGCCAGCAGCTACAACTCGGCAGTGGGGCTAGCTTACGAGCAGTACTTC
.	TRBV4-1	TRBJ2-7	many	CASSQTPGGPYEQYF	TGCGCCAGCAGCCAAACCCCCGGGGGGCCCTACGAGCAGTACTTC
TRBD1	TRBV5-5	TRBJ2-7	many	CASSLSGQTNYEQYF	TGTGCCAGCAGCTTGTCGGGACAGACAAACTACGAGCAGTACTTC